This T cell receptor (beta chain) was captured by sequencing in a study of blood T cell repertoires in COVID-19. Libraries were prepared by immunoSEQ multiplex PCR; TCRdb keeps only in-frame clonotypes and omits some of them. The table lists about 200,000 clones, 75% to 90% of them singletons. V was cut by 8 bases and J by 3 bases, with 18 bases left in between. Germline V lookup: CDR1 SGDLS, CDR2 YYNGEE. There are 14 residues in the CDR3. The TCR was taken from a man in his sixties who had recovered from COVID-19. Sample: peripheral blood. This chain connects TRBV9 to TRBJ2-7; maybe TRBD1 (6 bases). CDR3 amino acids: CARGSRDTLYEQYF. The CDR3 coding sequence is TGTGCCAGGGGGTCCCGGGACACCCTCTACGAGCAGTACTTC.